This passage covers 10 T cell receptor beta chains from one sample sequenced in a study of blood T cell repertoires in COVID-19. Sequencing used immunoSEQ multiplex PCR; TCRdb keeps in-frame clones, though not all of them. The data contain roughly 110,000 clones, 80% to 95% of them seen just once; the ten biggest clones take up roughly 1.2%. The sample comprised peripheral blood. The receptors were gathered from a woman between 25 and 40 years old with acute or convalescent COVID-19.

This chain joins TRBV2 and TRBJ1-4; D gene unclear. The CDR3 length is 14 residues. Germline lookup yields CDR1 SNHLY and CDR2 FYNNEI. Trimming stripped 6 bases from V and 8 bases from J, with 16 bases between. The CDR3 coding sequence is TGTGCCAGCAGGGCAGGCGGCTGGGAGGAAAAACTGTTTTTT. This sequence encodes CASRAGGWEEKLFF.

The V gene is TRBV5-8, the J gene TRBJ1-2, with TRBD1 identical over 10 bases. Trimming at V came to 2 bases and at J to 13 bases, leaving 11 bases not matched to a gene. Germline CDR1 and CDR2: SGHTS and YDEGEE. The CDR3 has 14 amino acids. The CDR3 region is CASSFQTGGVAGTF. In DNA, the CDR3 is TGTGCCAGCAGCTTTCAGACAGGGGGCGTGGCGGGCACCTTC.

The J gene is TRBJ2-1, the V gene TRBV7-2; 10 bases match TRBD2. V lost 4 bases, J lost 5 bases, and 8 bases stayed unmatched. The germline V gene encodes CDR1 SGHTA and CDR2 FQGNSA. CDR3 length: 16 amino acids. Written as DNA, the CDR3 is TGTGCCAGCAGCTCACCCGGCACTAGCGGGGACAATGAGCAGTTCTTC. This gives the protein CASSSPGTSGDNEQFF.

The table lists this clone with a count of one. This chain joins TRBV7-2 and TRBJ2-7; D may be TRBD1 (5 bases). This CDR3 has 16 amino acids. The V gene lost 5 bases and the J gene lost 0 bases, with 17 bases spanning the gap. From germline, CDR1 is SGHTA and CDR2 FQGNSA. This chain's CDR3 is CASSIRTGSLSYEQYF. CDR3 DNA: TGTGCCAGCAGCATAAGAACAGGTTCGCTCTCCTACGAGCAGTACTTC.

This chain connects TRBV9 to TRBJ2-1; D is ambiguous. The germline CDR1 and CDR2 sequences are SGDLS and YYNGEE. The CDR3 extends over 12 amino acids. V was trimmed by 4 bases and J by 4 bases, leaving 6 bases between them. As DNA, the CDR3 is TGTGCCAGCAGCCCCCTGTACAATGAGCAGTTCTTC. This sequence encodes CASSPLYNEQFF.

This sequence joins TRBV6-1 and TRBJ1-1; weak D call: TRBD1 (5 bases). Per germline, CDR1 MNHNS and CDR2 SASEGT. The CDR3 consists of 18 residues. Trimming cost V 4 bases and J 3 bases, with 24 bases left between them. The CDR3 loop reads CASSGLLGGAGGYTEAFF. The CDR3 nucleotides are TGTGCCAGCAGTGGACTATTGGGGGGAGCAGGAGGCTACACTGAAGCTTTCTTT.

This clone appeared a few times. The chain uses TRBV5-1 and TRBJ1-3, with a weak D call TRBD1 (5 bases). Germline V gene lookup returns CDR1 SGHRS and CDR2 YFSETQ. Between the trimmed V and J ends, which lost 3 bases and 4 bases, there was a span of 11 bases. The CDR3 runs 14 residues. The CDR3 sequence: CASSSSGIGNTIYF. CDR3 nucleotides: TGCGCCAGCAGCTCGTCAGGGATAGGAAACACCATATATTTT.

The sample holds one count of this clone. The chain links TRBV5-4 to TRBJ1-2, with D possibly matching TRBD1 (6 bases). The germline V gene encodes CDR1 SGHNT and CDR2 YYREEE (reference sequence). This CDR3 is built from 14 residues. Trimming stripped 4 bases from V and 0 bases from J, with 10 bases between. This CDR3 is CASSQRGSNYGYTF. CDR3 nucleotides: TGTGCCAGCAGCCAAAGGGGGTCTAACTATGGCTACACCTTC.

V usage is TRBV30 and J usage is TRBJ1-2; 7 nucleotides align to TRBD1. Unmatched junction bases numbered 13, after V lost 4 bases and J lost 2 bases. CDR1 is GTSNPN and CDR2 is SVGIG in the germline V gene (reference sequence). The CDR3 runs 16 residues. The CDR3 bases are TGTGCCTGGAATCACTTGTACAGGGGAAACAACTATGGCTACACCTTC. This translates into CAWNHLYRGNNYGYTF. The whole variable domain, filled in from reference TRBV30 and TRBJ1-2, reads SQTIHQWPATLVQPVGSPLSLECTVEGTSNPNLYWYRQAAGRGLQLLFYSVGIGQISSEVPQNLSASRPQDRQFILSSKKLLLSDSGFYLCAWNHLYRGNNYGYTFGSGTRLTVV.

This chain joins TRBV9 and TRBJ2-1; 8 nucleotides line up with TRBD2. V lost 3 bases and J lost 6; bases outside the gene matches: 8. Germline CDR1 and CDR2: SGDLS and YYNGEE. The CDR3 runs 15 residues. The DNA of the CDR3 is TGTGCCAGCAGCGCCTTGTCGGGACTAGTCAATGAGCAGTTCTTC. Translating gives CASSALSGLVNEQFF.